These T cell receptor beta chains were read from a single sample in a study of blood T cells in healthy people across ages. MiXCR, run by TCRdb on the 5' RACE reads, gives a single entry per CDR3 protein. The sample gives approximately 1,700,000 distinct CDR3 sequences, about 39% of which show up once; 23% is in the top ten. Input material: blood. All receptors derive from a human donor in good health. Both conserved end residues are part of each CDR3. A D gene is named only where the DNA matches it firmly. Clone size is not always given. Where it is, it says once, few, many or a class for expanded clones.

j_call v_call clone_size d_call cdr3_aa cdr3_nt
TRBJ2-7 TRBV5-6 . TRBD2 CASSRRGVIYNEQYF TGTGCCAGCAGCCGACGGGGGGTGATATACAATGAGCAGTACTTC
TRBJ1-5 TRBV10-2 . . CASTAIWASEGNQPQHF TGCGCCAGCACCGCGATTTGGGCATCCGAGGGAAATCAGCCCCAGCATTTT
TRBJ2-6 TRBV9 . . CASSRLRGPSGANVLTF TGTGCCAGCAGTCGCTTGCGGGGCCCCTCTGGGGCCAACGTCCTGACTTTC
TRBJ2-5 TRBV27 . . CASSFPGHLNNEQYF TGTGCCAGCAGTTTCCCCGGGCATCTCAACAATGAGCAGTACTTC
TRBJ2-1 TRBV29-1 . . CSVLRGQRDSSYNERFF TGCAGCGTTCTCCGGGGACAACGAGACAGCTCCTACAATGAGCGGTTCTTC
TRBJ1-4 TRBV9 . . CASSWGGNNEKLFF TGTGCCAGCAGCTGGGGGGGTAATAATGAAAAACTGTTTTTT
TRBJ2-1 TRBV7-3 few TRBD2 CASSPKRGPSEEQFF TGTGCCAGCAGCCCTAAGCGGGGGCCCTCAGAGGAGCAGTTCTTC
TRBJ2-1 TRBV3-1 once . CASSQSGVGQFF TGTGCCAGCAGCCAATCGGGGGTGGGGCAGTTCTTC
TRBJ2-7 TRBV14 . . CASSQGFRGGLTYEQYF TGTGCCAGCAGCCAAGGGTTTCGGGGAGGACTAACCTACGAGCAGTACTTC
TRBJ2-7 TRBV7-2 . TRBD1 CASSLGPPGQARSYEQYF TGTGCCAGCAGCTTAGGGCCCCCGGGACAGGCACGATCCTACGAGCAGTACTTC
TRBJ1-1 TRBV28 . . CASSLRGAVGTEAFF TGTGCCAGCAGTTTACGGGGGGCCGTGGGCACTGAAGCTTTCTTT
TRBJ1-2 TRBV29-1 . . CSVLTPSLGGSYGYTF TGCAGCGTACTTACACCCTCCCTAGGGGGATCGTATGGCTACACCTTC
TRBJ1-2 TRBV4-3 . . CASSFGSANGYTF TGCGCCAGCAGCTTCGGGTCAGCCAACGGCTACACCTTC
TRBJ1-1 TRBV20-1 many . CSARGGGDTEAFF TGCAGTGCCCGGGGAGGAGGGGACACTGAAGCTTTCTTT
TRBJ1-1 TRBV20-1 . . CSARDRAGVGAFF TGCAGTGCTAGAGATAGGGCAGGGGTCGGGGCTTTCTTT
TRBJ2-1 TRBV7-3 few . CASSLNRPLGTYNEQFF TGTGCCAGCAGCTTAAACCGCCCCCTAGGAACCTACAATGAGCAGTTCTTC
TRBJ2-3 TRBV7-2 . TRBD2 CASRTQLLAGVHTDTQYF TGTGCCAGCAGAACCCAACTGCTAGCGGGGGTACACACAGATACGCAGTATTTT
TRBJ1-6 TRBV6-2/TRBV6-3 . . CASRRQDLSSYNSPLHF TGTGCCAGCAGGCGACAGGACCTAAGCTCCTATAATTCACCCCTCCACTTT
TRBJ1-2 TRBV29-1 few . CSAIGQYGYTF TGCAGCGCCATCGGACAGTATGGCTACACCTTC
TRBJ1-5 TRBV12-5 . . CASGYPPGTVNQSQHF TGTGCTAGTGGTTACCCCCCCGGGACCGTCAATCAGTCCCAGCATTTT
TRBJ1-1 TRBV5-5 few TRBD1 CACSFGTARNTEAFF TGTGCCTGCAGCTTTGGGACAGCCCGGAACACTGAAGCTTTCTTT
TRBJ2-1 TRBV12-3/TRBV12-4 . TRBD2 CASSLNGLARHNEQFF TGTGCCAGCAGTTTAAATGGACTAGCGAGACACAATGAGCAGTTCTTC
TRBJ1-4 TRBV14 . . CASSQDRGPSEKLFF TGTGCCAGCAGCCAAGATCGAGGGCCGAGTGAAAAACTGTTTTTT
TRBJ1-2 TRBV6-6 many . CASTSGANYGYTF TGTGCCAGCACCTCAGGAGCTAACTATGGCTACACCTTC
TRBJ1-2 TRBV7-6 few . CASSLAVRTEARVPTPYGYTF TGTGCCAGCAGCTTAGCGGTGCGGACCGAGGCCCGAGTACCCACTCCCTATGGCTACACCTTC
TRBJ2-1 TRBV7-2 . TRBD2 CASSFSGGAVGEQFF TGTGCCAGCAGTTTTAGCGGGGGGGCTGTTGGTGAGCAGTTCTTC
TRBJ2-4 TRBV7-9 . . CASSLRQGQDKQYF TGTGCCAGTAGCTTACGGCAGGGTCAGGATAAGCAGTACTTC
TRBJ2-6 TRBV5-1 . TRBD1 CASSLARQGAYRANVLTF TGCGCCAGCAGCTTGGCCAGACAGGGGGCGTATCGGGCCAACGTCCTGACTTTC
TRBJ1-2 TRBV12-3/TRBV12-4 few . CASSKSLVWMYGYTF TGTGCCAGCAGCAAGTCGTTGGTATGGATGTATGGCTACACCTTC
TRBJ2-2 TRBV12-3/TRBV12-4 . . CASSFPRAWEYTGELFF TGTGCCAGCAGTTTCCCGAGGGCTTGGGAGTACACCGGGGAGCTGTTTTTT
TRBJ1-1 TRBV5-1 . TRBD1 CASSFLQGDTEAFF TGCGCCAGTAGCTTTTTACAGGGGGACACTGAAGCTTTCTTT
TRBJ2-7 TRBV18 . . CASSPPRIGQPYEQYF TGTGCCAGCTCACCACCCCGAATCGGACAGCCTTACGAGCAGTACTTC
TRBJ2-1 TRBV13 . . CASSCPPREQFF TGTGCCAGCAGCTGCCCCCCCCGGGAGCAGTTCTTC
TRBJ1-6 TRBV28 . . CASSYTGTSLRYSTLHF TGTGCCAGCAGTTACACCGGGACATCACTCCGGTATTCGACCCTCCACTTT
TRBJ2-3 TRBV7-2 . TRBD2 CASSLATSGGVIGTDTQYF TGTGCCAGCAGCTTAGCGACTAGCGGGGGGGTCATTGGCACAGATACGCAGTATTTT
TRBJ2-1 TRBV2 . . CASSKRQSNEQFF TGTGCCAGCAGTAAAAGACAAAGCAATGAGCAGTTCTTC
TRBJ2-5 TRBV7-2 few . CAGSFKETQYF TGTGCCGGCAGCTTTAAAGAGACCCAGTACTTC
TRBJ1-2 TRBV29-1 many . CSVVDFDGGLGYTF TGCAGCGTTGTGGACTTTGACGGGGGTCTGGGCTACACCTTC
TRBJ2-7 TRBV20-1 . . CSARPSTGYEQYF TGCAGTGCTAGACCTTCGACAGGCTACGAGCAGTACTTC
TRBJ1-5 TRBV7-2 . . CASSLSGNRQPQHF TGTGCCAGCAGCTTGTCAGGGAATAGGCAGCCCCAGCATTTT
TRBJ2-1 TRBV7-3 . . CASSHNGTSPYNEQFF TGTGCCAGCAGCCATAACGGGACTTCCCCCTACAATGAGCAGTTCTTC
TRBJ2-2 TRBV4-1 . TRBD1 CASSQRTGLNTGELFF TGCGCCAGCAGCCAGCGGACAGGTTTGAACACCGGGGAGCTGTTTTTT
TRBJ2-3 TRBV25-1 . . CASSEYGGEVTDAQYF TGTGCCAGCAGTGAATACGGGGGCGAGGTCACAGATGCGCAGTATTTT
TRBJ1-1 TRBV18 few . CASSPSRGGTEAFF TGTGCCAGCTCACCCTCCAGGGGCGGCACTGAAGCTTTCTTT
TRBJ1-2 TRBV2 many . CASSVDSAYGYTF TGTGCCAGCAGTGTGGACAGCGCTTATGGCTACACCTTC
TRBJ2-1 TRBV12-3/TRBV12-4 many . CASSSQGGASYNEQFF TGTGCCAGCAGTTCCCAGGGGGGGGCTTCCTACAATGAGCAGTTCTTC
TRBJ2-7 TRBV7-2 few . CASSLRGYDSYEQYF TGTGCCAGCAGCTTGAGAGGTTACGATAGCTACGAGCAGTACTTC
TRBJ2-7 TRBV20-1 few . CSAGTFTYEQYF TGCAGTGCTGGGACATTTACCTACGAGCAGTACTTC
TRBJ2-1 TRBV20-1 once TRBD2 CSARDPQRGNYNEQFF TGTAGTGCTAGAGATCCCCAGCGGGGCAACTACAATGAGCAGTTCTTC
TRBJ2-1 TRBV12-3/TRBV12-4 few TRBD1 CASRGAPGQGYNEQFF TGTGCCAGCAGGGGGGCTCCGGGACAGGGTTACAATGAGCAGTTCTTC